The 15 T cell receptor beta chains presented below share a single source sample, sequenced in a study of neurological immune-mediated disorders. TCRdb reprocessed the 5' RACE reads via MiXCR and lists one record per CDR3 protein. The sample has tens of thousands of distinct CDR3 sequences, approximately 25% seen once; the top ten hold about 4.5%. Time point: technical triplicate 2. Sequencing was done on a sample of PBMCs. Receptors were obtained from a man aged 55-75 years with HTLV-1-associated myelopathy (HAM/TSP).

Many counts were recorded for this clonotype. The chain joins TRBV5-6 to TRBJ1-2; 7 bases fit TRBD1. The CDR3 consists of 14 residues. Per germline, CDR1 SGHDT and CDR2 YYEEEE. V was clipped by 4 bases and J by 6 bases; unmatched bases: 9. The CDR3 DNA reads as TGTGCCAGCAGCCATCCAGACAGGGCAGATGGCTACACCTTC. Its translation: CASSHPDRADGYTF.

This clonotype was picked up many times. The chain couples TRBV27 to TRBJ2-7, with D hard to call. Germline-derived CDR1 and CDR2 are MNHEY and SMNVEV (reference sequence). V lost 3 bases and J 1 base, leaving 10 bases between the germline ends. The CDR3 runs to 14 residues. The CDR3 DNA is TGTGCCAGCAGTTTGTCCAGGTCATCCTACGAGCAGTACTTC. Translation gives CASSLSRSSYEQYF.

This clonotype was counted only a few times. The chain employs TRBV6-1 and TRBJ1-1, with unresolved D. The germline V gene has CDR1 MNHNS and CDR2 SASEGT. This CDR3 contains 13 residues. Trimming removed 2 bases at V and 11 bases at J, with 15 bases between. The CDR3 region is CASSEWESGKAFF. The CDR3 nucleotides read TGTGCCAGCAGTGAATGGGAATCTGGGAAGGCTTTCTTT.

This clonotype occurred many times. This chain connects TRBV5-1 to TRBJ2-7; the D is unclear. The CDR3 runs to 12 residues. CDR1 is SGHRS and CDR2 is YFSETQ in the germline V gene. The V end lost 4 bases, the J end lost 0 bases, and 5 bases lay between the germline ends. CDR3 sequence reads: CASSISSYEQYF. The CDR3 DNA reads TGCGCCAGCAGCATCAGCTCCTACGAGCAGTACTTC. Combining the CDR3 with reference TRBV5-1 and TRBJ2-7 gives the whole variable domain KAGVTQTPRYLIKTRGQQVTLSCSPISGHRSVSWYQQTPGQGLQFLFEYFSETQRNKGNFPGRFSGRQFSNSRSEMNVSTLELGDSALYLCASSISSYEQYFGPGTRLTVT.

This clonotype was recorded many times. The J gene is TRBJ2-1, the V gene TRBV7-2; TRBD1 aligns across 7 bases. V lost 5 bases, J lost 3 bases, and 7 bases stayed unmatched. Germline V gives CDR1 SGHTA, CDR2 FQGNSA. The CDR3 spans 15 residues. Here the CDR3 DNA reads TGTGCCAGCAGCCGCAGGGACAGCCACTACAATGAGCAGTTCTTC. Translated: CASSRRDSHYNEQFF.

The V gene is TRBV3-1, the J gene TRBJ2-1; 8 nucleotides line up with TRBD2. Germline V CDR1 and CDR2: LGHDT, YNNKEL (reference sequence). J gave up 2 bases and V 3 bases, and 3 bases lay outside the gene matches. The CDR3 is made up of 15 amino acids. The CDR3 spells CASSQQGLAYNEQFF. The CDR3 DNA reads TGTGCCAGCAGCCAGCAGGGACTAGCCTACAATGAGCAGTTCTTC.

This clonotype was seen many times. The DNA of the CDR3 is TGTGCCAGCACCCAACTAGCGGGGGGGGATGAGCAGTTCTTC. As protein: CASTQLAGGDEQFF. The chain couples TRBV6-5 to TRBJ2-1, with TRBD2 matching over 13 bases. The germline CDR1 and CDR2 sequences are MNHEY and SVGAGI. The CDR3 loop spans 14 amino acids. Trimming at V came to 7 bases and at J to 8 bases, leaving 5 bases not matched to a gene.

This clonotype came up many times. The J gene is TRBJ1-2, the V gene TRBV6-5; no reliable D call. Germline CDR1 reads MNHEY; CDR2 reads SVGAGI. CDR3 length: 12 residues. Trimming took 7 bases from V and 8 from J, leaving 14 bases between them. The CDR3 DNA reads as TGTGCCAGCACCAACCCCCCCCTGGGCTACACCTTC. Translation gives CASTNPPLGYTF.

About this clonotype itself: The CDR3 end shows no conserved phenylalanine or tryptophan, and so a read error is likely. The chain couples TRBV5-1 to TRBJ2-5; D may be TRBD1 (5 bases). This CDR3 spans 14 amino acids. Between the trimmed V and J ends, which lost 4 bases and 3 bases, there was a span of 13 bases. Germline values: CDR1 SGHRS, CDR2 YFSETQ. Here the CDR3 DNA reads TGCGCCAGCAGCCCTGGGGCACAAAAAGAGACCCAGTACTGC. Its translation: CASSPGAQKETQYC.

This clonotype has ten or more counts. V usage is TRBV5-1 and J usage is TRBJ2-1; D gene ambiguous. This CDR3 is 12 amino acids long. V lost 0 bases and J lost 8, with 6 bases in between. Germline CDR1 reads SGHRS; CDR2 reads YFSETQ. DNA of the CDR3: TGCGCCAGCAGCTTGGCCCGGGATGAGCAGTTCTTC. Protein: CASSLARDEQFF.

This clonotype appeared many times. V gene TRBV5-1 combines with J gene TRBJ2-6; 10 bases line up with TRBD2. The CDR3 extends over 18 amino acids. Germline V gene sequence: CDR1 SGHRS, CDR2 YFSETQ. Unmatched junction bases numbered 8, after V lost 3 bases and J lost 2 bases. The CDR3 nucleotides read TGCGCCAGCAGCTGGGAGCTAGCGGGAGTTGCTGGGGCCAACGTCCTGACTTTC. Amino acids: CASSWELAGVAGANVLTF.

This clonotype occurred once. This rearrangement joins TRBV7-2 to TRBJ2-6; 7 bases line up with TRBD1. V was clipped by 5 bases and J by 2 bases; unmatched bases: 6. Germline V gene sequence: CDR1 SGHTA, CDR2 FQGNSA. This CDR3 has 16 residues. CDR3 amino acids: CASSVRGLTGANVLTF. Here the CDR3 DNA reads TGTGCCAGCAGCGTAAGGGGGCTGACTGGGGCCAACGTCCTGACTTTC.

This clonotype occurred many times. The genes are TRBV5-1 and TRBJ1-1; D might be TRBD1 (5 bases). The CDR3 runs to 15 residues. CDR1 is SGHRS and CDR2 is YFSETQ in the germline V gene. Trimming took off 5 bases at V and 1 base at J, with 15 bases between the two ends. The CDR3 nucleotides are TGCGCCAGCAGTATGGAAGGCGGGACGAACACTGAAGCTTTCTTT. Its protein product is CASSMEGGTNTEAFF.

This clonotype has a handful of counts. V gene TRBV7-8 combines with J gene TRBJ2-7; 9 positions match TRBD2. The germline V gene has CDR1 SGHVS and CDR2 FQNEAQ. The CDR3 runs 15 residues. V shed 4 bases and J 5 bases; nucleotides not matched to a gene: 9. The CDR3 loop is CASSSGGLAINEQYF. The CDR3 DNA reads TGTGCCAGCAGCTCCGGGGGACTAGCTATCAACGAGCAGTACTTC.

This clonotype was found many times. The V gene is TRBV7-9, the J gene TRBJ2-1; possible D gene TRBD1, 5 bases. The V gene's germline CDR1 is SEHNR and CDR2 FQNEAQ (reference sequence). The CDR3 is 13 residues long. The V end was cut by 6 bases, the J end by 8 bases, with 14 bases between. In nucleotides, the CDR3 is TGTGCCAGCAGGCAGGGCGCTACAGATGAGCAGTTCTTC. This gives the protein CASRQGATDEQFF.